The following is a T cell receptor beta chain sequence with its context. This record comes from a study of blood T cell repertoires in COVID-19. Study as a whole: Sample material is recorded as cDNA or gDNA derived from T cells, B-cell-depleted T cells, or PBMCs.

V dropped 0 bases and J dropped 1 base, with 9 bases sitting between them. Germline CDR1 is MGHRA and CDR2 is YSYEKL. This CDR3 spans 15 amino acids. Repertoires were generated with immunoSEQ multiplex PCR, while TCRdb's copy carries only in-frame clones and drops some. The sample lists 130,000 or so clones, more than 80% seen once, with around 4.7% in the top ten. This receptor was obtained from a human donor in a cohort sampled during active COVID-19. The chain is built from TRBV4-1 and TRBJ1-1, with D tentatively TRBD1 (5 bases). The sequencing sample was made of peripheral blood. CDR3 sequence reads: CASSQEGGRNTEAFF. In DNA, the CDR3 is TGCGCCAGCAGCCAAGAGGGGGGAAGGAACACTGAAGCTTTCTTT.